This T cell receptor beta chain was documented in a study of TIL therapy for anti-PD-1-resistant metastatic lung cancer. In the study overall: Four tumors were EGFR-mutant and two were ALK-rearranged. The study, taken as a whole, reports: Patients were highly selected, enriched for treatment-naive, never-smoker and oncogene-addicted cases.

About this clone itself: Its antigen is currently unknown.

The time point denotes: pre-treatment sample, taken before nivolumab and TIL therapy. The immunoSEQ assay was v3. Clones were sequenced by immunoSEQ multiplex PCR, and TCRdb holds only the in-frame ones, with some missing. The table includes just over 20,000 clones, 78% detected once. V shed 1 base and J shed 3 bases, with 10 bases lying between them. The V gene's germline CDR1 is MNHNS and CDR2 SASEGT. This CDR3 has 15 residues. The sequencing here drew on blood, taken at baseline. The chain joins TRBV6-1 to TRBJ2-1; tentatively, D is TRBD2 (6 bases). This sequence was found in a person between 25 and 79 years old with non-small cell lung cancer. The CDR3 region is CASSEGASDYNEQFF. The CDR3 DNA reads as TGTGCCAGCAGTGAAGGGGCTAGCGACTACAATGAGCAGTTCTTC.